Below, 16 T cell receptor beta chains from the same sample are listed, as sequenced in a study of blood T cell repertoires in COVID-19. TCRdb's table, derived via immunoSEQ multiplex PCR, lists solely in-frame clones and lacks some. The sample comprises 200,000 to 300,000 clones, approximately 90% of which are singletons, and about 2.3% rests with the top ten. The source material was PBMCs or T cells enriched from blood (not recorded which). The source is a woman between 40 and 50 years old with acute COVID-19.

The rearrangement links TRBV6-1 to TRBJ1-5; 8 nucleotides align to TRBD1. This CDR3 spans 14 amino acids. Germline CDR1 and CDR2: MNHNS and SASEGT. Germline trimming cut 3 bases from V and 2 bases from J; bases unmatched to any gene: 0. As DNA, the CDR3 is TGTGCCAGCAGTGAGGGACAGGGCAATCAGCCCCAGCATTTT. Amino acids: CASSEGQGNQPQHF.

The CDR3 region is CASSEGVRDGYTF. CDR3 in DNA: TGCGCCAGCAGTGAGGGGGTCAGGGATGGCTACACCTTC. This chain uses TRBV10-2 with TRBJ1-2, with D perhaps TRBD1 (5 bases). The CDR3 loop spans 13 amino acids. The germline V gene has CDR1 WSHSY and CDR2 SAAADI. V dropped 2 bases and J dropped 6 bases, with 10 bases sitting between them.

V and J are TRBV6-5 and TRBJ2-7; 9 bases fit TRBD1. The J segment lost 6 bases and the V segment lost 8 bases, leaving 8 bases of the junction unmatched. This CDR3 is built from 13 residues. Germline assignment: CDR1 MNHEY and CDR2 SVGAGI. The CDR3 loop is CASSWTGESEQYF. CDR3 nucleotide sequence: TGTGCCAGCTCTTGGACAGGGGAAAGCGAGCAGTACTTC.

The count of this clone is one. This chain joins TRBV4-3 and TRBJ1-5; TRBD1 matches at 8 bases. CDR1 is LGHNA, CDR2 YSLEER, per germline. The CDR3 is made up of 15 amino acids. With 6 bases clipped from V and 7 bases from J, the junction kept 11 bases outside the gene matches. CDR3 sequence (DNA): TGCGCCAGCAGTCTTCGGACAGGGTCAGGGCAGCCCCAGCATTTT. Translated, it gives CASSLRTGSGQPQHF.

There are a few counts of this clone. This chain uses TRBV5-4 with TRBJ2-5; 9 bases map to TRBD1. This CDR3 is built from 15 residues. Germline-derived CDR1 and CDR2 are SGHNT and YYREEE (reference sequence). Trimming at V came to 4 bases and at J to 4 bases, leaving 8 bases not matched to a gene. The CDR3, as DNA: TGTGCCAGCAGCCCCGGGACAGGGTCTAGAGAGACCCAGTACTTC. Protein sequence: CASSPGTGSRETQYF.

The chain links TRBV12-3 or TRBV12-4 to TRBJ1-2; D perhaps matches TRBD1 (6 bases). The CDR3 sequence is 12 residues long. The V end was cut by 3 bases, the J end by 8 bases, with 10 bases between. This CDR3 reads CASSFTGSGYTF. Here the CDR3 DNA reads TGTGCCAGCAGTTTCACAGGGAGCGGCTACACCTTC.

This clone was picked up a small number of times. The rearrangement joins TRBV7-2 to TRBJ2-5, with 9 bases lining up with TRBD2. V shed 5 bases, J shed 2 bases, and the junction held 6 bases outside the gene matches. Per germline, CDR1 SGHTA and CDR2 FQGNSA. This CDR3 is built from 15 residues. The CDR3: CASSVSGSRQETQYF. The CDR3 nucleotides read TGTGCCAGCAGCGTTAGCGGGAGTCGGCAAGAGACCCAGTACTTC.

This sequence joins TRBV5-4 and TRBJ1-1, with a weak D call TRBD1 (6 bases). CDR3 length: 13 residues. The germline V gene encodes CDR1 SGHNT and CDR2 YYREEE (reference sequence). V gave up 1 base and J gave up 5 bases, with 9 bases separating them. Here the CDR3 reads CASSLQGYTEAFF. The CDR3 nucleotides are TGTGCCAGCAGCTTGCAGGGGTATACTGAAGCTTTCTTT.

The chain couples TRBV5-1 to TRBJ2-1, with TRBD1 matching over 10 bases. Trimming at V came to 4 bases and at J to 12 bases, leaving 10 bases not matched to a gene. The germline CDR1 and CDR2 sequences are SGHRS and YFSETQ. The CDR3 has 14 amino acids. The CDR3 nucleotides are TGCGCCAGCAGCCCCTGGACAGGGGGGAGGTCGCAGTTCTTC. Residues: CASSPWTGGRSQFF.

The chain uses TRBV5-4 and TRBJ2-5, with 9 bases matching TRBD1. The CDR3 runs 15 residues. Germline loops: CDR1 SGHNT, CDR2 YYREEE (reference sequence). Trimming took 5 bases from V and 5 from J; bases not matched to a gene: 10. The CDR3: CASSFHRGREETQYF. In DNA, the CDR3 is TGTGCCAGCAGTTTTCACAGGGGGCGCGAGGAGACCCAGTACTTC.

This chain uses TRBV21-1 with TRBJ1-2; the D segment call TRBD1 is taken from the table without a DNA check. TRBV21-1 is reported as a pseudogene. The CDR3 loop spans 12 amino acids. CDR3 sequence (DNA): TGTGCCAGAGGGACAGGGCTCTACGCCTACACCTTC. Encoded protein: CARGTGLYAYTF.

The chain carries TRBV4-2 and TRBJ1-5, with 8 bases identical to TRBD1. Germline V gene lookup returns CDR1 LGHNA and CDR2 YNFKEQ. V trimming: 1 base; J trimming: 0 bases; junction bases outside the gene matches: 2. This CDR3 comprises 16 residues. CDR3 DNA: TGTGCCAGCAGCCAAGGACAGGGGAATAGCAATCAGCCCCAGCATTTT. Residues: CASSQGQGNSNQPQHF.

The genes are TRBV13 and TRBJ2-3; D call uncertain. This CDR3 has 13 amino acids. V was shortened by 3 bases and J by 3 bases, with 7 bases between the two germline ends. Germline V gives CDR1 PRHDT, CDR2 FYEKMQ (reference sequence). CDR3 amino acids: CASSLRLTDTQYF. The CDR3, as DNA: TGTGCCAGCAGCTTGAGACTTACAGATACGCAGTATTTT.

This clone was observed once. The rearrangement uses TRBV5-1 and TRBJ1-1; no definite D call. With 0 bases removed from V and 5 bases from J, the gap between germline ends came to 8 bases. The CDR3 sequence is 13 residues long. The germline CDR1 and CDR2 sequences are SGHRS and YFSETQ. The CDR3: CASSLADMTEAFF. The CDR3 DNA reads TGCGCCAGCAGCTTGGCCGACATGACTGAAGCTTTCTTT. Complete variable domain (other parts from reference TRBV5-1 and TRBJ1-1): KAGVTQTPRYLIKTRGQQVTLSCSPISGHRSVSWYQQTPGQGLQFLFEYFSETQRNKGNFPGRFSGRQFSNSRSEMNVSTLELGDSALYLCASSLADMTEAFFGQGTRLTVV.

The chain's CDR3 is CAWREQTGGSGDTQYF. Written as DNA, the CDR3 is TGTGCCTGGAGGGAACAGACAGGGGGCTCTGGAGATACGCAGTATTTT. The chain joins TRBV30 to TRBJ2-3, with 10 positions matching TRBD1. Looked up from germline, CDR1 is GTSNPN and CDR2 is SVGIG (reference sequence). The junction had 11 bases not matched to a gene; V was cut back by 3 bases and J by 5 bases. CDR3 length: 16 residues. The full variable domain, completed using reference TRBV30 and TRBJ2-3, is SQTIHQWPATLVQPVGSPLSLECTVEGTSNPNLYWYRQAAGRGLQLLFYSVGIGQISSEVPQNLSASRPQDRQFILSSKKLLLSDSGFYLCAWREQTGGSGDTQYFGPGTRLTVL.

The table lists this clone with a count of one. V is TRBV14 and J is TRBJ1-1; 8 positions agree with TRBD1. The CDR3 length is 17 residues. CDR1 and CDR2 from the germline V gene are SGHDN and FVKESK. The junction had 11 bases not matched to a gene; V was cut back by 1 base and J by 4 bases. The CDR3 loop is CASSQAGGRRAITEAFF. The CDR3 DNA sequence: TGTGCCAGCAGCCAAGCAGGGGGCAGGCGCGCGATCACTGAAGCTTTCTTT.